Each of the 14 T cell receptor beta chains below was sequenced from the same sample in a study of somatic mutations in cytotoxic T cells in rheumatoid arthritis. Clones were read by immunoSEQ multiplex PCR, and TCRdb kept only the in-frame ones, dropping some. This sample has fewer than 20,000 clones, with approximately 67% found just once. Sequenced material: CD8+ T cells sorted from blood. These receptors originate from an adult with rheumatoid arthritis.

This clone was counted a single time. This rearrangement joins TRBV19 to TRBJ1-4; D might be TRBD1 (6 bases). Germline V gene sequence: CDR1 LNHDA, CDR2 SQIVND (reference sequence). Trimming pared 3 bases from V and 6 bases from J, leaving 14 bases between. The CDR3 has 15 amino acids. CDR3 sequence (DNA): TGTGCCAGTAGTATGGTTGGGGGCCTAGATGAAAAACTGTTTTTT. Amino acids: CASSMVGGLDEKLFF.

This chain connects TRBV5-1 to TRBJ2-1; 14 nucleotides line up with TRBD2. V lost 0 bases to trimming and J lost 7 bases; unmatched junction nucleotides: 3. The length of the CDR3 is 16 residues. Per germline, CDR1 SGHRS and CDR2 YFSETQ. The CDR3 here is CASSLVGTSGGNEQFF. For the CDR3, the DNA is TGCGCCAGCAGCTTGGTGGGGACTAGCGGGGGAAATGAGCAGTTCTTC.

This chain uses TRBV2 with TRBJ1-1; no clear D gene. This CDR3 spans 16 amino acids. V gave up 4 bases and J gave up 1 base, with 16 bases separating them. Germline V CDR1 and CDR2: SNHLY, FYNNEI. CDR3 sequence reads: CASSVDARGGNTEAFF. CDR3 in DNA: TGTGCCAGCAGTGTCGATGCCCGGGGAGGGAACACTGAAGCTTTCTTT.

The DNA of the CDR3 is TGTGCCAGCAGTTTCTCAGGGACTAGCGGGGTAAGCTCCTACAATGAGCAGTTCTTC. It encodes CASSFSGTSGVSSYNEQFF. The gene calls are TRBV11-3 and TRBJ2-1; TRBD2 matches at 13 bases. The CDR3 runs to 19 residues. Looked up from germline, CDR1 is SGHNT and CDR2 is YENEEA. V lost 6 bases to trimming and J lost 0 bases; unmatched junction nucleotides: 11. Combining the CDR3 with reference TRBV11-3 and TRBJ2-1 gives the whole variable domain EAGVVQSPRYKIIEKKQPVAFWCNPISGHNTLYWYLQNLGQGPELLIRYENEEAVDDSQLPKDRFSAERLKGVDSTLKIQPAELGDSAVYLCASSFSGTSGVSSYNEQFFGPGTRLTVL.

This chain links TRBV7-2 with TRBJ2-7; weak D call: TRBD1 (5 bases). CDR1 SGHTA and CDR2 FQGNSA come from the germline V gene. The V end lost 0 bases, the J end lost 4 bases, and 10 bases lay between the germline ends. This CDR3 region has 14 residues. CDR3 in DNA: TGTGCCAGCAGCTTAGCCCCAGGGATGTACGAGCAGTACTTC. It encodes CASSLAPGMYEQYF.

V is TRBV29-1 and J is TRBJ1-6; TRBD1 matches 8 bases. Germline CDR1 reads SQVTM; CDR2 reads ANQGSEA. After removal of 6 bases from V and 8 bases from J, the junction contained 6 bases not matched to a gene. CDR3 length: 13 residues. The CDR3 is CSVRQGFDSPLHF. The CDR3 DNA is TGCAGCGTGAGACAGGGGTTTGATTCACCCCTCCACTTT.

The gene calls are TRBV4-1 and TRBJ2-5; D could derive from TRBD1 or TRBD2 (5 bases each). Germline V CDR1 and CDR2: MGHRA, YSYEKL. The CDR3 has 14 amino acids. Between the trimmed V and J ends, which lost 4 bases and 4 bases, there was a span of 13 bases. The CDR3 DNA is TGCGCCAGCAGCCCCCTTCGGGGCGGAGAGACCCAGTACTTC. Translating gives CASSPLRGGETQYF.

The V and J genes are TRBV11-2 and TRBJ2-3; 12 nucleotides align to TRBD2. The CDR3 sequence is 16 residues long. Looked up from germline, CDR1 is SGHAT and CDR2 is FQNNGV. J lost 3 bases, V lost 5 bases, and 6 bases had no gene match. CDR3 in DNA: TGTGCCAGCAGCGCTACTAGCGGGGGGACGACAGATACGCAGTATTTT. It yields the protein CASSATSGGTTDTQYF.

The chain has TRBV7-9 and TRBJ2-7; D remains ambiguous. CDR1 is SEHNR and CDR2 is FQNEAQ in the germline V gene (reference sequence). The CDR3 totals 12 residues. The ends were cut back, 5 bases at V and 4 bases at J, with 9 bases in the middle. Written as DNA, the CDR3 is TGTGCCAGCAGCACCCGACAATACGAGCAGTACTTC. Translated, it gives CASSTRQYEQYF.

The V and J genes are TRBV7-6 and TRBJ1-1; D gene uncertain. Per germline, CDR1 SGHVS and CDR2 FNYEAQ. Between the trimmed V and J ends, which lost 5 bases and 0 bases, there was a span of 4 bases. There are 12 residues in the CDR3. CDR3 protein: CASSEMNTEAFF. DNA of the CDR3: TGTGCCAGCAGCGAGATGAACACTGAAGCTTTCTTT.

CDR3 in DNA: TGTGCCAGCAGTGAGCGGGGACTAGCGGGGGGGTCCTACAATGAGCAGTTCTTC. This gives the protein CASSERGLAGGSYNEQFF. V and J are TRBV2 and TRBJ2-1, with 16 nucleotides matching TRBD2. Trimming at V came to 3 bases and at J to 1 base, leaving 3 bases not matched to a gene. This CDR3 has 18 amino acids. Germline CDR1 SNHLY, CDR2 FYNNEI.

The V and J genes are TRBV28 and TRBJ1-2; D is undetermined. Germline V CDR1 and CDR2: MDHEN, SYDVKM. The CDR3 totals 15 residues. The V end was cut by 2 bases, the J end by 3 bases, with 13 bases between. The CDR3 region is CASSLDEGSYYGYTF. In DNA, the CDR3 is TGTGCCAGCAGTTTAGATGAGGGCTCGTACTATGGCTACACCTTC.

The chain has TRBV28 and TRBJ2-7; the D gene could be TRBD1 or TRBD2 (6 bases each). V lost 7 bases to trimming and J lost 5 bases, with 21 bases between them. There are 15 residues in the CDR3. The germline V gene encodes CDR1 MDHEN and CDR2 SYDVKM. Written as DNA, the CDR3 is TGTGCCAGCACCCTAGGGGGGTGGGGGGCTAACGAGCAGTACTTC. This gives the protein CASTLGGWGANEQYF. Together with reference TRBV28 and TRBJ2-7, the CDR3 gives the full variable domain: DVKVTQSSRYLVKRTGEKVFLECVQDMDHENMFWYRQDPGLGLRLIYFSYDVKMKEKGDIPEGYSVSREKKERFSLILESASTNQTSMYLCASTLGGWGANEQYFGPGTRLTVT.

The chain recombines TRBV7-9 with TRBJ2-7, with 9 positions matching TRBD1. Trimming took 4 bases from V and 3 from J; bases not matched to a gene: 10. Germline-derived CDR1 and CDR2 are SEHNR and FQNEAQ (reference sequence). This CDR3 is built from 16 residues. CDR3 coding DNA: TGTGCCAGCAGCTCAACGGGGACAGGGATAAACTACGAGCAGTACTTC. Translation: CASSSTGTGINYEQYF.